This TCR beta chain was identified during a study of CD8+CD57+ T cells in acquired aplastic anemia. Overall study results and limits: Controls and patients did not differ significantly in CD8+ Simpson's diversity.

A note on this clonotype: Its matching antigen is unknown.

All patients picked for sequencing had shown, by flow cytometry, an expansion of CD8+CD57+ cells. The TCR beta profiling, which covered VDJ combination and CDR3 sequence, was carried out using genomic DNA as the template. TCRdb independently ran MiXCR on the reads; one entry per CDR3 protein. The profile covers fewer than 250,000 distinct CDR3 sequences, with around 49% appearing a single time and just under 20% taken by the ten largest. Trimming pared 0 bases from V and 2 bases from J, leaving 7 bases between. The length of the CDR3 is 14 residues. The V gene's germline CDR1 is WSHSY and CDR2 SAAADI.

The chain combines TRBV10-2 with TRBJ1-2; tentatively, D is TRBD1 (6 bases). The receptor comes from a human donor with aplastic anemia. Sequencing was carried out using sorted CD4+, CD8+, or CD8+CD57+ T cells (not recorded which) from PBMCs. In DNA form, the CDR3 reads TGCGCCAGCAGTGAGTCGACAGGCAACTATGGCTACACCTTC. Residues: CASSESTGNYGYTF.